One and the same sample provided the 28 T cell receptor beta chains below, sequenced in a study of T cell changes during pregnancy in multiple sclerosis. The repertoire was sequenced with immunoSEQ multiplex PCR; TCRdb's copy has only in-frame clones and lacks some. The table records fewer than 150,000 clones, 90% to 96% of them present only once. Sequences were derived from peripheral blood, sampled after pregnancy. Receptors were obtained from a female donor with multiple sclerosis, enrolled in a pregnancy study.

This chain connects TRBV7-8 to TRBJ1-3; tentative D call: TRBD1 (5 bases). V lost 7 bases and J lost 3, with 13 bases in between. Germline V gene sequence: CDR1 SGHVS, CDR2 FQNEAQ. The length of the CDR3 is 14 residues. DNA for the CDR3: TGTGCCAGCAAGGTGTCGGGGGGTGGAAACACCATATATTTT. This codes for CASKVSGGGNTIYF. The entire variable domain, with the rest obtained from reference TRBV7-8 and TRBJ1-3, is as follows: GAGVSQSPRYKVAKRGQDVALRCDPISGHVSLFWYQQALGQGPEFLTYFQNEAQLDKSGLPSDRFFAERPEGSVSTLKIQRTQQEDSAVYLCASKVSGGGNTIYFGEGSWLTVV.

The chain recombines TRBV7-9 with TRBJ2-5; D possibly corresponds to TRBD2 (5 bases). Germline CDR1 SEHNR, CDR2 FQNEAQ (reference sequence). This CDR3 is built from 14 residues. V was trimmed by 3 bases and J by 4 bases, leaving 12 bases between them. The CDR3 bases are TGTGCCAGCAGCTTTTTGCGCGCGGGAGAGACCCAGTACTTC. Translated, it gives CASSFLRAGETQYF.

The rearrangement links TRBV7-2 to TRBJ2-7; 7 bases are a match to TRBD1. This CDR3 region has 13 residues. Looked up from germline, CDR1 is SGHTA and CDR2 is FQGNSA. V gave up 4 bases and J gave up 7 bases; unmatched junction bases: 7. The CDR3 sequence is CASSSRQGLEQYF. Here the CDR3 DNA reads TGTGCCAGCAGCTCCAGACAGGGCCTGGAGCAGTACTTC.

This clone was seen once. The chain recombines TRBV30 with TRBJ2-7, with TRBD2 as a possible D gene (7 bases). The V gene's germline CDR1 is GTSNPN and CDR2 SVGIG (reference sequence). The CDR3 has 12 residues. V was trimmed by 3 bases and J by 4 bases, leaving 10 bases between them. The CDR3 sequence: CAWRGGGYEQYF. The CDR3 DNA sequence: TGTGCCTGGAGGGGAGGGGGATACGAGCAGTACTTC.

V usage is TRBV10-3 and J usage is TRBJ2-3; tentatively, D is TRBD2 (7 bases). The germline gives CDR1 ENHRY, CDR2 SYGVKD. The CDR3 length is 13 residues. The ends were cut back, 9 bases at V and 3 bases at J, with 13 bases in the middle. The CDR3 bases are TGTGCCATTTCGGGGAGGGGGACAGATACGCAGTATTTT. Translation gives CAISGRGTDTQYF.

The sample holds one count of this clone. The genes are TRBV28 and TRBJ1-5; TRBD1 is a possible D gene (5 bases). V lost 7 bases to trimming and J lost 0 bases, with 10 bases between them. Germline V CDR1 and CDR2: MDHEN, SYDVKM. The length of the CDR3 is 14 residues. For the CDR3, the DNA is TGTGCCAGCACCGACAGCGATAGCAATCAGCCCCAGCATTTT. As protein: CASTDSDSNQPQHF.

The chain uses TRBV29-1 and TRBJ2-3; maybe TRBD2 (6 bases). Germline values: CDR1 SQVTM, CDR2 ANQGSEA. The CDR3 spans 13 residues. Trimming left V 5 bases short and J 2 bases short, with 11 bases between. The CDR3 region is CSVRGDFTDTQYF. Written as DNA, the CDR3 is TGCAGCGTTCGAGGGGACTTCACAGATACGCAGTATTTT.

This clone occurred once. Written as DNA, the CDR3 is TGTGCCAGCCGCAGGACTAGCGGGGGGCTTCTCACAGATACGCAGTATTTT. This translates into CASRRTSGGLLTDTQYF. The rearrangement uses TRBV2 and TRBJ2-3; TRBD2 agrees at 14 bases. Unmatched junction bases numbered 9, after V lost 8 bases and J lost 2 bases. Germline assignment: CDR1 SNHLY and CDR2 FYNNEI. The CDR3 is made up of 17 amino acids.

This sequence joins TRBV29-1 and TRBJ1-1; D uncertain. The ends were cut back, 7 bases at V and 8 bases at J, with 20 bases in the middle. The CDR3 has 13 residues. Germline V gene sequence: CDR1 SQVTM, CDR2 ANQGSEA. The CDR3 loop is CSARGEIGSEAFF. CDR3 DNA: TGCAGCGCCCGCGGGGAGATCGGGTCCGAAGCTTTCTTT.

CDR3 amino acids: CASSFREARYGYTF. For the CDR3, the DNA is TGTGCCAGCAGCTTTCGAGAGGCGCGGTATGGCTACACCTTC. This sequence joins TRBV7-2 and TRBJ1-2, with unresolved D. The germline gives CDR1 SGHTA, CDR2 FQGNSA. The CDR3 sequence is 14 residues long. V lost 3 bases, J lost 5 bases, and 13 bases lay in between. Drawing the rest from reference TRBV7-2 and TRBJ1-2, the complete variable domain is GAGVSQSPSNKVTEKGKDVELRCDPISGHTALYWYRQSLGQGLEFLIYFQGNSAPDKSGLPSDRFSAERTGGSVSTLTIQRTQQEDSAVYLCASSFREARYGYTFGSGTRLTVV.

The rearrangement links TRBV5-1 to TRBJ2-7; 8 nucleotides match TRBD2. Per the germline V gene, CDR1 is SGHRS and CDR2 is YFSETQ. J lost 5 bases, V lost 1 base, and 2 bases had no gene match. The CDR3 is 13 amino acids. The CDR3 here is CASSLSGRDEQYF. CDR3 DNA: TGCGCCAGCAGCTTGTCCGGGAGGGACGAGCAGTACTTC. The full variable domain, in which reference TRBV5-1 and TRBJ2-7 provide the parts outside the CDR3, is KAGVTQTPRYLIKTRGQQVTLSCSPISGHRSVSWYQQTPGQGLQFLFEYFSETQRNKGNFPGRFSGRQFSNSRSEMNVSTLELGDSALYLCASSLSGRDEQYFGPGTRLTVT.

The sample holds a few counts of this clone. In DNA form, the CDR3 reads TGTGCCAGCAGCCGGACAGGTTCTAATGAAAAACTGTTTTTT. Amino acid sequence: CASSRTGSNEKLFF. The chain is built from TRBV2 and TRBJ1-4, with 7 bases matching TRBD1. V trimming: 6 bases; J trimming: 3 bases; junction bases outside the gene matches: 4. This CDR3 region has 14 residues. Germline lookup yields CDR1 SNHLY and CDR2 FYNNEI.

The CDR3 is CASSLWRLNWELFF. CDR3 bases: TGTGCCAGCAGCTTATGGAGGCTGAACTGGGAGCTGTTTTTT. This rearrangement joins TRBV7-9 to TRBJ2-2, with a weak D call TRBD2 (5 bases). Deletions cut 2 bases from V and 9 bases from J, with 13 bases between. CDR1 is SEHNR, CDR2 FQNEAQ, per germline (reference sequence). The CDR3 has 14 amino acids.

V is TRBV5-4 and J is TRBJ2-7, with D perhaps matching TRBD1 (6 bases). From germline, CDR1 is SGHNT and CDR2 YYREEE (reference sequence). V lost 4 bases to trimming and J lost 3 bases, with 20 bases between them. This CDR3 is built from 16 residues. CDR3 coding DNA: TGTGCCAGCAGCCAATCAGGGGCCCAACTATTCTACGAGCAGTACTTC. Its protein product is CASSQSGAQLFYEQYF. Supplemented by reference TRBV5-4 and TRBJ2-7, the full variable domain reads ETGVTQSPTHLIKTRGQQVTLRCSSQSGHNTVSWYQQALGQGPQFIFQYYREEENGRGNFPPRFSGLQFPNYSSELNVNALELDDSALYLCASSQSGAQLFYEQYFGPGTRLTVT.

The V call is TRBV6-1, the J call TRBJ2-3, with 10 bases matching TRBD2. CDR1 is MNHNS, CDR2 SASEGT, per germline. V lost 5 bases to trimming and J lost 2 bases; unmatched junction nucleotides: 4. This CDR3 contains 15 residues. CDR3 region: CASSPGTSVTDTQYF. The DNA for the CDR3 is TGTGCCAGCAGTCCCGGGACTAGCGTCACAGATACGCAGTATTTT.

V and J are TRBV10-3 and TRBJ1-1; 11 bases fit TRBD1. This CDR3 is 15 amino acids long. With V trimmed by 7 bases and J by 6 bases, 10 bases remained unmatched. The germline V gene has CDR1 ENHRY and CDR2 SYGVKD. The CDR3, as DNA: TGTGCCATCACTAGGACAGGGGGCGAACATTCTGAAGCTTTCTTT. This gives the protein CAITRTGGEHSEAFF.

The genes are TRBV14 and TRBJ2-7; 7 bases fit TRBD1. The CDR3 length is 17 residues. Per germline, CDR1 SGHDN and CDR2 FVKESK. J was trimmed by 2 bases and V by 3 bases; bases with no gene match: 13. The CDR3 sequence: CASSHPVPRQGTYEQYF. Here the CDR3 DNA reads TGTGCCAGCAGCCATCCTGTTCCGCGACAGGGAACCTACGAGCAGTACTTC.

V gene TRBV6-5 combines with J gene TRBJ2-2; D ambiguous. The CDR3 spans 11 residues. V lost 10 bases and J 6 bases, leaving 9 bases between the germline ends. Germline V gene sequence: CDR1 MNHEY, CDR2 SVGAGI. The DNA for the CDR3 is TGTGCCACCTATCTAGCCGGGGAGCTGTTTTTT. Protein: CATYLAGELFF.

V usage is TRBV7-9 and J usage is TRBJ1-4; D may be TRBD1 (5 bases). Germline V gives CDR1 SEHNR, CDR2 FQNEAQ (reference sequence). The germline V and J ends were trimmed by 1 base and 5 bases, with 8 bases remaining between them. The CDR3 has 14 residues. The CDR3 nucleotides are TGTGCCAGCAGCTTAGGACAGACGAATGAAAAACTGTTTTTT. It specifies CASSLGQTNEKLFF.

The chain recombines TRBV5-6 with TRBJ2-5; 10 bases are a match to TRBD2. This CDR3 spans 15 amino acids. The germline CDR1 and CDR2 sequences are SGHDT and YYEEEE. V shed 2 bases and J 6 bases; nucleotides not matched to a gene: 7. The CDR3 spells CASSFVLAGTQTQYF. CDR3 nucleotides: TGTGCCAGCAGCTTTGTACTAGCGGGAACTCAGACCCAGTACTTC.

The chain couples TRBV30 to TRBJ1-1; D perhaps matches TRBD1 (6 bases). This CDR3 region has 12 residues. Germline lookup yields CDR1 GTSNPN and CDR2 SVGIG (reference sequence). The ends were cut back, 2 bases at V and 10 bases at J, with 14 bases in the middle. CDR3 sequence: CAWSLVQGLAFF. DNA of the CDR3: TGTGCCTGGAGTCTTGTACAGGGTTTAGCTTTCTTT.

The V and J genes are TRBV6-1 and TRBJ2-3, with 9 bases lining up with TRBD2. CDR3 length: 18 residues. Germline trimming cut 1 base from V and 4 bases from J; bases unmatched to any gene: 12. Per the germline V gene, CDR1 is MNHNS and CDR2 is SASEGT. The CDR3 protein is CASSEVGGAGGPPDTQYF. The CDR3 nucleotides read TGTGCCAGCAGTGAAGTTGGGGGTGCGGGAGGGCCACCAGATACGCAGTATTTT.

This chain links TRBV29-1 with TRBJ2-5, with 12 bases lining up with TRBD2. This CDR3 has 14 amino acids. Per the germline V gene, CDR1 is SQVTM and CDR2 is ANQGSEA. Trimming removed 6 bases from V and 4 bases from J; junction bases left unmatched: 6. The CDR3 reads CSVIVTSGRETQYF. The CDR3 DNA follows: TGCAGCGTGATCGTGACTAGCGGGAGAGAGACCCAGTACTTC. Full variable domain (missing parts from reference TRBV29-1 and TRBJ2-5): SAVISQKPSRDICQRGTSLTIQCQVDSQVTMMFWYRQQPGQSLTLIATANQGSEATYESGFVIDKFPISRPNLTFSTLTVSNMSPEDSSIYLCSVIVTSGRETQYFGPGTRLLVL.

This clone has just one count. The chain links TRBV6-5 to TRBJ1-1; D not resolved. Looked up from germline, CDR1 is MNHEY and CDR2 is SVGAGI. The CDR3 runs to 14 residues. The ends were cut back, 4 bases at V and 0 bases at J, with 9 bases in the middle. The CDR3 region is CASSSRRVNTEAFF. The CDR3 bases are TGTGCCAGCAGTTCGCGACGGGTGAACACTGAAGCTTTCTTT.

The chain joins TRBV18 to TRBJ1-5, with D possibly TRBD1 on 6 matching bases. V gave up 4 bases and J gave up 2 bases, with 18 bases separating them. CDR1 KGHSH and CDR2 LQKENI come from the germline V gene. The CDR3 runs 17 residues. The CDR3 DNA reads TGTGCCAGCTCACTTAACAACCAGGGGATGGGCAATCAGCCCCAGCATTTT. Protein sequence: CASSLNNQGMGNQPQHF.

V is TRBV28 and J is TRBJ2-2; 9 nucleotides line up with TRBD1. There are 15 residues in the CDR3. Per germline, CDR1 MDHEN and CDR2 SYDVKM. V was pared by 3 bases and J by 5 bases, with 4 bases of the junction left unmatched. The CDR3 coding sequence is TGTGCCAGCAGTTTTGGAGACAGGGGGACCGGGGAGCTGTTTTTT. Translated: CASSFGDRGTGELFF.

The V gene is TRBV7-6, the J gene TRBJ1-4; unclear D gene. CDR1 and CDR2 (germline): SGHVS, FNYEAQ. Trimming took 5 bases from V and 10 from J, leaving 17 bases between them. The CDR3 totals 14 residues. CDR3 DNA sequence: TGTGCCAGCAGCCCGAGGTTCGGGGAGGGAAAACTGTTTTTT. As protein: CASSPRFGEGKLFF.

The genes are TRBV27 and TRBJ2-2, with D maybe TRBD1 (6 bases). V lost 6 bases and J lost 6, with 17 bases in between. Per the germline V gene, CDR1 is MNHEY and CDR2 is SMNVEV (reference sequence). CDR3 size: 15 residues. CDR3 residues: CASSFLRGAAGELFF. The DNA of the CDR3 is TGTGCCAGCAGCTTCCTCAGGGGCGCAGCCGGGGAGCTGTTTTTT.